This T cell receptor beta chain emerged from a study of blood T cell repertoires in COVID-19. Germline V gene lookup returns CDR1 MNHEY and CDR2 SVGAGI. The CDR3 is made up of 14 amino acids. V was cut by 2 bases and J by 2 bases, with 10 bases left in between. Generated by immunoSEQ multiplex PCR, the TCRdb table keeps only in-frame clones and is missing some. The table records about 430,000 clones, around nine tenths of them present only once. Sequences were obtained from PBMCs or T cells enriched from blood (not recorded which). This chain connects TRBV6-5 to TRBJ2-7, with D perhaps TRBD1 (5 bases). The receptor was derived from a woman in her late teens or twenties who had been exposed to COVID-19. CDR3 sequence reads: CASSYERQTYEQYF. CDR3 nucleotide sequence: TGTGCCAGCAGTTACGAGCGACAGACCTACGAGCAGTACTTC.